A selection of T cell receptor beta chains follows, all from one sample in a study of T cells in Graves' hyperthyroidism and ophthalmopathy. One entry per CDR3 protein results from TCRdb running MiXCR on the multiplex PCR reads. The data show 550,000 to 700,000 distinct CDR3 sequences, under 15% seen once. The sample taken for sequencing was blood. Receptors were obtained from a woman aged 40-49 years with Graves' ophthalmopathy. Both conserved end residues are part of each CDR3. The D gene is left open where the match is weak. Rows give clone size only sometimes, using once, few, many, or a class for an expanded clone.

TRBD1,many,TRBV12-3/TRBV12-4,TRBJ1-1,CASSSTGGKTEAFF,TGTGCCAGCAGTTCGACAGGGGGCAAGACTGAAGCTTTCTTT
NA,many,TRBV28,TRBJ2-7,CASSLQSVIYEQYF,TGTGCCAGCAGTTTACAGTCTGTCATCTACGAGCAGTACTTC
NA,NA,TRBV3-1,TRBJ2-7,CASSQDRLTEAGGHYEQYF,TGTGCCAGCAGCCAAGATCGCTTGACAGAGGCTGGAGGCCACTACGAGCAGTACTTC
NA,many,TRBV20-1,TRBJ1-3,CSARALNRASGNTIYF,TGCAGTGCTAGAGCCCTGAACAGGGCCTCTGGAAACACCATATATTTT
TRBD2,NA,TRBV24-1,TRBJ2-7,CATSSGLPYEQYF,TGTGCCACCAGTTCGGGACTACCGTACGAGCAGTACTTC
NA,many,TRBV28,TRBJ2-7,CASSLQYEQYF,TGTGCCAGCAGCCTACAGTACGAGCAGTACTTC
NA,many,TRBV29-1,TRBJ2-7,CSAWSEQGSYEQYF,TGCAGCGCCTGGTCTGAACAGGGTTCCTACGAGCAGTACTTC
NA,many,TRBV28,TRBJ2-2,CASSPRITGELFF,TGTGCCAGCAGTCCTCGGATCACCGGGGAGCTGTTTTTT
NA,few,TRBV11-3,TRBJ2-5,CASSWWREETQYF,TGTGCCAGCAGCTGGTGGCGGGAAGAGACCCAGTACTTC
NA,NA,TRBV6-1,TRBJ1-6,CASSEARVLNSPLHF,TGTGCCAGCAGTGAAGCGCGGGTTCTCAATTCACCCCTCCACTTT
NA,many,TRBV2,TRBJ1-5,CASSEWGDGNQPQHF,TGTGCCAGCAGTGAATGGGGAGACGGCAATCAGCCCCAGCATTTT
TRBD1,NA,TRBV20-1,TRBJ1-5,CSAPGQGLNQPQHF,TGCAGTGCCCCCGGACAGGGGCTCAATCAGCCCCAGCATTTT
NA,many,TRBV25-1,TRBJ2-2,CASTRVGIGELFF,TGTGCCAGCACCAGGGTGGGCATCGGGGAGCTGTTTTTT
NA,NA,TRBV7-2,TRBJ1-1,CASSLRWGNTEAFF,TGTGCCAGCAGCTTAAGATGGGGAAACACTGAAGCTTTCTTT
TRBD2,many,TRBV12-3/TRBV12-4,TRBJ2-5,CASSLRLAVQETQYF,TGTGCCAGCAGTTTACGACTAGCGGTCCAAGAGACCCAGTACTTC
NA,many,TRBV6-1,TRBJ1-1,CASRRMNTEAFF,TGTGCCAGCAGGCGGATGAACACTGAAGCTTTCTTT
TRBD1,NA,TRBV5-8,TRBJ2-7,CASSSNRDSHEQYF,TGTGCCAGCAGCTCCAACCGGGACAGCCACGAGCAGTACTTC
NA,many,TRBV28,TRBJ2-4,CASSQGTAKNIQYF,TGTGCCAGCAGTCAGGGCACAGCCAAAAACATTCAGTACTTC
NA,many,TRBV11-2,TRBJ2-2,CASSFDPGYTGELFF,TGTGCCAGCAGCTTCGATCCAGGATACACCGGGGAGCTGTTTTTT
TRBD1,many,TRBV28,TRBJ1-2,CASSAFGTGGGIVYGYTF,TGTGCCAGCAGTGCCTTCGGGACAGGAGGCGGGATAGTCTATGGCTACACCTTC
NA,many,TRBV11-2,TRBJ1-3,CASRWTESSGNTIYF,TGTGCCAGCAGATGGACAGAAAGCTCTGGAAACACCATATATTTT
NA,many,TRBV5-4,TRBJ2-5,CASGSDGETQYF,TGTGCCAGCGGAAGTGATGGGGAGACCCAGTACTTC
NA,many,TRBV6-2/TRBV6-3,TRBJ2-2,CASSYPASTGELFF,TGTGCCAGCAGTTACCCCGCCTCCACCGGGGAGCTGTTTTTT
TRBD2,NA,TRBV11-2,TRBJ2-6,CASSPRGGLGGANVLTF,TGTGCCAGCAGCCCCCGGGGGGGCTTAGGTGGGGCCAACGTCCTGACTTTC
NA,NA,TRBV29-1,TRBJ1-2,CSVPFQGLKGYTF,TGCAGCGTCCCTTTCCAGGGGCTAAAGGGCTACACCTTC
NA,NA,TRBV30,TRBJ2-7,CAHTGEAYEQYF,TGTGCTCATACAGGGGAGGCCTACGAGCAGTACTTC
NA,many,TRBV6-5,TRBJ2-3,CASSYSETGHTDTQYF,TGTGCCAGCAGTTACTCGGAAACAGGCCACACAGATACGCAGTATTTT
TRBD1,NA,TRBV4-1,TRBJ1-1,CASSHGTGLKNTEAFF,TGCGCCAGCAGCCACGGGACAGGGTTGAAGAACACTGAAGCTTTCTTT
NA,many,TRBV6-2/TRBV6-3,TRBJ1-5,CASSYSGQPGGQPQHF,TGTGCCAGCAGTTACTCCGGACAGCCCGGGGGTCAGCCCCAGCATTTT
TRBD2,NA,TRBV5-1,TRBJ2-7,CASSLDSLADKYEQYF,TGCGCCAGCAGCTTAGACAGTCTAGCGGACAAATACGAGCAGTACTTC
TRBD2,many,TRBV7-2,TRBJ2-5,CASSPLLSGRKETQYF,TGTGCCAGCAGCCCTCTCCTTAGCGGGAGAAAAGAGACCCAGTACTTC
NA,many,TRBV10-3,TRBJ2-2,CAISGGQTNTGELFF,TGTGCCATCAGTGGGGGGCAGACGAACACCGGGGAGCTGTTTTTT
NA,many,TRBV7-2,TRBJ2-7,CASSDIISYEQYF,TGTGCCAGCAGCGATATAATTTCTTACGAGCAGTACTTC
NA,many,TRBV10-3,TRBJ1-2,CAISELGGYTF,TGTGCCATCAGTGAATTAGGTGGCTACACCTTC
TRBD2,many,TRBV10-2,TRBJ2-7,CASNEPGGPREQYF,TGCGCCAGCAACGAACCGGGAGGGCCTCGCGAGCAGTACTTC
TRBD1,many,TRBV11-2,TRBJ2-7,CASSLVGQGYEQYF,TGTGCCAGCAGCTTAGTAGGACAGGGCTACGAGCAGTACTTC
NA,many,TRBV20-1,TRBJ2-5,CSARARGAGETQYF,TGCAGTGCTAGGGCGAGGGGGGCCGGGGAGACCCAGTACTTC
NA,many,TRBV12-3/TRBV12-4,TRBJ2-7,CASSLEGGIYEQYF,TGTGCCAGCAGTTTAGAGGGGGGCATCTACGAGCAGTACTTC
NA,NA,TRBV27,TRBJ2-5,CASSPPGRVQETQYF,TGTGCCAGCAGTCCCCCGGGACGGGTCCAAGAGACCCAGTACTTC
TRBD1,many,TRBV2,TRBJ2-7,CASTGTGDSYEQYF,TGTGCCAGCACCGGGACAGGCGACTCCTACGAGCAGTACTTC
NA,many,TRBV6-2/TRBV6-3,TRBJ2-6,CASSYGANVLTF,TGTGCCAGCAGTTACGGGGCCAACGTCCTGACTTTC
TRBD1,many,TRBV6-5,TRBJ2-5,CASSIGQGQETQYF,TGTGCCAGCAGTATTGGACAGGGCCAAGAGACCCAGTACTTC
TRBD2,many,TRBV7-9,TRBJ2-7,CASSHGGGLTSYEQYF,TGTGCCAGCAGCCACGGGGGGGGTTTAACTTCCTACGAGCAGTACTTC
NA,few,TRBV27,TRBJ2-3,CASSSWSGGPDTQYF,TGTGCCAGCAGTTCCTGGTCTGGGGGACCCGATACGCAGTATTTT
NA,many,TRBV20-1,TRBJ1-1,CSAPSVKLNTEAFF,TGCAGTGCTCCCTCGGTAAAGCTGAACACTGAAGCTTTCTTT
TRBD2,many,TRBV6-2/TRBV6-3,TRBJ2-2,CASSYSGPSGTNTGELFF,TGTGCCAGCAGTTACTCGGGCCCTAGCGGGACGAACACCGGGGAGCTGTTTTTT
TRBD2,few,TRBV3-1,TRBJ2-2,CASSQFLAGDTGELFF,TGTGCCAGCAGCCAATTCCTAGCGGGAGATACCGGGGAGCTGTTTTTT
NA,many,TRBV27,TRBJ2-2,CASSLRVNTGELFF,TGTGCCAGCAGTTTACGGGTGAACACCGGGGAGCTGTTTTTT
NA,many,TRBV11-2,TRBJ1-1,CASSPEVAEAFF,TGTGCCAGCAGCCCTGAAGTGGCTGAAGCTTTCTTT
TRBD2,NA,TRBV9,TRBJ2-7,CASPMGGSYEQYF,TGTGCCAGCCCTATGGGAGGGAGCTACGAGCAGTACTTC
NA,many,TRBV12-3/TRBV12-4,TRBJ2-2,CASSSIFSTGELFF,TGTGCCAGCAGTAGCATATTTTCCACCGGGGAGCTGTTTTTT
TRBD1,many,TRBV6-1,TRBJ2-2,CATSTGRTGELFF,TGTGCCACCTCGACAGGGCGGACCGGGGAGCTGTTTTTT
TRBD1,many,TRBV11-2,TRBJ2-7,CASSLVSGTGPAYEQYF,TGTGCCAGCAGCTTAGTCTCCGGGACAGGGCCCGCTTACGAGCAGTACTTC
NA,many,TRBV7-9,TRBJ2-7,CASSLGEQSYEQYF,TGTGCCAGCAGCTTAGGGGAACAGTCTTACGAGCAGTACTTC
NA,many,TRBV19,TRBJ1-1,CASSRGPWRNTEAFF,TGTGCCAGTAGTAGGGGCCCCTGGCGGAACACTGAAGCTTTCTTT
NA,many,TRBV25-1,TRBJ2-2,CASSEIPNGPNTGELFF,TGTGCCAGCAGTGAAATCCCCAATGGGCCGAACACCGGGGAGCTGTTTTTT
NA,many,TRBV15,TRBJ2-7,CATSIDRPNYEQYF,TGTGCCACCAGCATCGACAGGCCAAACTACGAGCAGTACTTC